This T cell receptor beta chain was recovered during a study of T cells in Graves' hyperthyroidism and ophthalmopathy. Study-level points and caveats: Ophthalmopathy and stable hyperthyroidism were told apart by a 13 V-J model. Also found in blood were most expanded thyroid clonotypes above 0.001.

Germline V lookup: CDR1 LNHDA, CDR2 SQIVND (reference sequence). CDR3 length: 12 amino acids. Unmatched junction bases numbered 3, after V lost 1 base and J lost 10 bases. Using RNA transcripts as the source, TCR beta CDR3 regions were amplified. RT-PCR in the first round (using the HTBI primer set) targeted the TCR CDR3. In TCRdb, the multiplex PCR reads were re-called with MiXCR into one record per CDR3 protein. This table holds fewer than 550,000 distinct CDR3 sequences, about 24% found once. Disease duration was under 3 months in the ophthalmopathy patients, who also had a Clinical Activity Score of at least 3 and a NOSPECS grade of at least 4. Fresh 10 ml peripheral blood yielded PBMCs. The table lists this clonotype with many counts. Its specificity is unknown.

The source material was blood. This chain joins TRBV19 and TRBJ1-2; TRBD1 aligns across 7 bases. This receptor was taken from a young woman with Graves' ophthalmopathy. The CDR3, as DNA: TGTGCCAGTAGTATAGCGACAGGGACCTACACCTTC. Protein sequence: CASSIATGTYTF.